The 14 T cell receptor beta chains below all came from one sample that was sequenced in a study of response to subunit inactivated influenza vaccine. MiXCR, applied by TCRdb to the RT-PCR reads, yields one record per CDR3 protein. Of 650,000 to 800,000 distinct CDR3 sequences in the sample, roughly 14% are singletons; the top ten hold around 6.5%. Sequencing used PBMCs from blood, obtained 14 to 15 days before vaccination. The receptors were gathered from a man aged 45-65 years who received an inactivated influenza vaccine.

The chain employs TRBV4-2 and TRBJ1-1, with D unclear. With 1 base removed from V and 5 bases from J, the gap between germline ends came to 14 bases. CDR3 size: 15 residues. Germline assignment: CDR1 LGHNA and CDR2 YNFKEQ. The DNA for the CDR3 is TGTGCCAGCAGCCAAGTTGGTTTCGCGTCGACTGAAGCTTTCTTT. It encodes CASSQVGFASTEAFF.

This clonotype was counted only a few times. The gene calls are TRBV7-2 and TRBJ2-1, with 9 nucleotides matching TRBD2. With V trimmed by 1 base and J by 7 bases, 5 bases remained unmatched. Per germline, CDR1 SGHTA and CDR2 FQGNSA. This CDR3 has 15 amino acids. This chain's CDR3 is CASSLVSGGENEQFF. The CDR3 DNA sequence: TGTGCCAGCAGCTTAGTTAGCGGGGGCGAAAATGAGCAGTTCTTC.

The chain employs TRBV15 and TRBJ2-1, with D possibly TRBD1 on 6 matching bases. The CDR3 is 16 residues long. The V end lost 0 bases, the J end lost 3 bases, and 12 bases lay between the germline ends. In germline, CDR1 is LNHNV, CDR2 YYDKDF (reference sequence). CDR3 in DNA: TGTGCCACCAGCAGAGATGACCCAGGGGTCTACAATGAGCAGTTCTTC. It encodes CATSRDDPGVYNEQFF.

The chain employs TRBV7-9 and TRBJ2-3; TRBD2 might be the D (5 bases). V was shortened by 6 bases and J by 6 bases, with 16 bases between the two germline ends. The V gene's germline CDR1 is SEHNR and CDR2 FQNEAQ (reference sequence). This CDR3 contains 14 residues. DNA for the CDR3: TGTGCCAGCAGAAGCGACCGGGATGGCGATACGCAGTATTTT. Its translation: CASRSDRDGDTQYF.

This clonotype was observed a handful of times. The V and J genes are TRBV20-1 and TRBJ2-2, with 7 bases matching TRBD2. The trim removed 0 bases at V and 3 bases at J, leaving 7 bases unmatched. The CDR3 has 16 amino acids. The germline V gene has CDR1 DFQATT and CDR2 SNEGSKA (reference sequence). The CDR3 sequence: CSARDPAGRDTGELFF. The DNA for the CDR3 is TGCAGTGCTAGAGATCCGGCAGGGAGGGACACCGGGGAGCTGTTTTTT.

The rearrangement uses TRBV6-1 and TRBJ1-5; no clear D. This CDR3 has 13 residues. Trimming left V 6 bases short and J 5 bases short, with 11 bases between. Germline CDR1 and CDR2: MNHNS and SASEGT. The DNA for the CDR3 is TGTGCCAGCAGACTAAACAGTCATCAGCCCCAGCATTTT. The encoded protein is CASRLNSHQPQHF.

The chain is built from TRBV4-1 and TRBJ2-1, with unresolved D. The CDR3 extends over 17 amino acids. The V gene lost 0 bases and the J gene lost 0 bases, with 12 bases spanning the gap. Germline V gene lookup returns CDR1 MGHRA and CDR2 YSYEKL. CDR3 coding DNA: TGCGCCAGCAGCCAAGAGGCGGCCCCGCTCTCCTACAATGAGCAGTTCTTC. This translates into CASSQEAAPLSYNEQFF.

This chain joins TRBV4-2 and TRBJ1-1; D is perhaps TRBD1 (5 bases). V was cut by 5 bases and J by 3 bases, with 16 bases left in between. This CDR3 region has 15 residues. Germline CDR1 is LGHNA and CDR2 is YNFKEQ. DNA for the CDR3: TGTGCCAGCAGCAAACGACAGTGGGGGGACACTGAAGCTTTCTTT. This encodes CASSKRQWGDTEAFF.

The chain joins TRBV28 to TRBJ2-7; perhaps TRBD1 as D (6 bases). The CDR3 runs 14 residues. Germline assignment: CDR1 MDHEN and CDR2 SYDVKM. Trimming stripped 5 bases from V and 9 bases from J, with 20 bases between. CDR3: CASSRPGQTVGQYF. In DNA form, the CDR3 reads TGTGCCAGCAGTCGCCCCGGACAGACAGTAGGGCAGTACTTC. The complete variable domain, with remaining parts taken from reference TRBV28 and TRBJ2-7, reads DVKVTQSSRYLVKRTGEKVFLECVQDMDHENMFWYRQDPGLGLRLIYFSYDVKMKEKGDIPEGYSVSREKKERFSLILESASTNQTSMYLCASSRPGQTVGQYFGPGTRLTVT.

The rearrangement uses TRBV12-3 or TRBV12-4 and TRBJ1-2; D possibly corresponds to TRBD1 (5 bases). The CDR3 is made up of 14 amino acids. Trimming removed 3 bases at V and 3 bases at J, with 11 bases between. The CDR3: CASSFGGSDYGYTF. The CDR3 DNA is TGTGCCAGCAGTTTCGGGGGGTCCGACTATGGCTACACCTTC.

This clonotype was observed at least ten times. The V gene is TRBV3-1, the J gene TRBJ2-7; TRBD2 matches at 8 bases. The CDR3 has 16 residues. V trimming: 3 bases; J trimming: 1 base; junction bases outside the gene matches: 8. Germline V CDR1 and CDR2: LGHDT, YNNKEL (reference sequence). DNA for the CDR3: TGTGCCAGCAGCCATCTCTCTAGCGGGCAATCCTACGAGCAGTACTTC. Its protein is CASSHLSSGQSYEQYF.

This clonotype was seen only a few times. The rearrangement links TRBV12-3 or TRBV12-4 to TRBJ1-6; no definite D call. The CDR3 is made up of 12 amino acids. The germline V and J ends were trimmed by 6 bases and 9 bases, with 9 bases remaining between them. The CDR3 sequence is CASRGMGSPLHF. The CDR3 DNA reads TGTGCCAGCAGGGGGATGGGTTCACCCCTCCACTTT.

This clonotype showed up many times. The V gene is TRBV5-1, the J gene TRBJ1-1; TRBD1 matches at 9 bases. The length of the CDR3 is 15 residues. The V gene's germline CDR1 is SGHRS and CDR2 YFSETQ. V lost 3 bases to trimming and J lost 6 bases; unmatched junction nucleotides: 9. CDR3 protein: CASSYDRTGGSEAFF. The CDR3 nucleotides are TGCGCCAGCAGCTACGACCGCACAGGGGGCTCTGAAGCTTTCTTT.

Details on this clonotype: The junction differs from germline at one of its ends, possibly a read error. V and J are TRBV5-1 and TRBJ2-5; D is undetermined. This CDR3 contains 13 residues. CDR1 is SGHRS, CDR2 YFSETQ, per germline. The CDR3 DNA follows: TGCGCCAGCTGCTTTTCGGTTCCAGAGACCCAGTACTTC. Protein sequence: CASCFSVPETQYF.